One and the same sample provided the 30 T cell receptor beta chains below, sequenced in a study of vaccination effects on CD4 cells after COVID-19. Their recognized antigens are unknown. TCRdb's table, derived via immunoSEQ multiplex PCR, lists solely in-frame clones and lacks some. The table includes approximately 40,000 clones, just under 75% detected once. Within the ViraFEST assay, antigen-specific CD4+ T cells underwent expansion with viral peptide pools prior to sequencing. At the end of approximately 10 days of culture, CD4+ T cells were isolated. PCR confirmed that the person was infected with SARS-CoV-2 between March and December 2020. The sequenced sample was CD4+ T cells from PBMCs cultured with a peptide pool, obtained before COVID-19 vaccination. The receptor set was obtained from a human donor who had a prior SARS-CoV-2 infection.

V and J are TRBV9 and TRBJ1-1, with no clear D. CDR1 is SGDLS and CDR2 is YYNGEE in the germline V gene. This CDR3 region has 13 residues. Deletions cut 3 bases from V and 3 bases from J, with 9 bases between. CDR3 DNA: TGTGCCAGCAGCGAAGGGTGGGACACTGAAGCTTTCTTT. Protein: CASSEGWDTEAFF. The entire variable domain, with the rest obtained from reference TRBV9 and TRBJ1-1, is as follows: DSGVTQTPKHLITATGQRVTLRCSPRSGDLSVYWYQQSLDQGLQFLIQYYNGEERAKGNILERFSAQQFPDLHSELNLSSLELGDSALYFCASSEGWDTEAFFGQGTRLTVV.

The J gene is TRBJ2-3, the V gene TRBV24-1, with 10 bases fitting TRBD2. There are 17 residues in the CDR3. The V segment lost 4 bases and the J segment 4 bases; nucleotides outside the gene matches: 10. In germline, CDR1 is KGHDR, CDR2 SFDVKD. Here the CDR3 reads CATSDLKRGGVPDTQYF. The CDR3 nucleotides read TGTGCCACCAGTGACCTCAAGCGGGGGGGGGTTCCAGATACGCAGTATTTT.

V is TRBV11-2 and J is TRBJ1-3; D perhaps matches TRBD1 (6 bases). CDR3 size: 17 residues. Trimming left V 3 bases short and J 1 base short, with 16 bases between. From germline, CDR1 is SGHAT and CDR2 FQNNGV. The CDR3 nucleotides are TGTGCCAGCAGCTTCACATGGGGCACAGGGTCTGGAAACACCATATATTTT. Encoded protein: CASSFTWGTGSGNTIYF. The full variable domain, its missing parts supplied by reference TRBV11-2 and TRBJ1-3, is EAGVAQSPRYKIIEKRQSVAFWCNPISGHATLYWYQQILGQGPKLLIQFQNNGVVDDSQLPKDRFSAERLKGVDSTLKIQPAKLEDSAVYLCASSFTWGTGSGNTIYFGEGSWLTVV.

The chain recombines TRBV30 with TRBJ1-1; D remains ambiguous. The germline gives CDR1 GTSNPN, CDR2 SVGIG (reference sequence). CDR3 size: 13 residues. The V gene lost 5 bases and the J gene lost 1 base, with 11 bases spanning the gap. The CDR3 reads CAWLRTPNTEAFF. As DNA, the CDR3 is TGTGCCTGGCTCAGGACCCCGAACACTGAAGCTTTCTTT.

This chain connects TRBV19 to TRBJ2-3; TRBD2 agrees at 13 bases. Germline V gene data show CDR1 as LNHDA and CDR2 as SQIVND (reference sequence). With 1 base clipped from V and 4 bases from J, the junction kept 11 bases outside the gene matches. There are 19 residues in the CDR3. CDR3 region: CASSIVRTSGRSTADTQYF. The CDR3, as DNA: TGTGCCAGTAGTATAGTCCGGACTAGCGGGAGATCTACCGCAGATACGCAGTATTTT.

This chain connects TRBV7-9 to TRBJ2-5; 7 nucleotides align to TRBD2. The trim removed 5 bases at V and 0 bases at J, leaving 15 bases unmatched. The CDR3 contains 18 residues. Looked up from germline, CDR1 is SEHNR and CDR2 is FQNEAQ (reference sequence). The chain's CDR3 is CASSALGLGEGYQETQYF. The CDR3 DNA is TGTGCCAGCAGCGCCCTCGGGTTGGGGGAGGGATACCAAGAGACCCAGTACTTC.

The V and J genes are TRBV24-1 and TRBJ2-2; D call uncertain. This CDR3 comprises 14 residues. Per germline, CDR1 KGHDR and CDR2 SFDVKD. V lost 5 bases to trimming and J lost 4 bases, with 10 bases between them. The CDR3 coding sequence is TGTGCCACCAGTGTGAAGGGCGCCACCGGGGAGCTGTTTTTT. Protein product: CATSVKGATGELFF.

This clone was seen more than once but under ten times. The chain is built from TRBV2 and TRBJ2-1, with 7 bases identical to TRBD1. This CDR3 is built from 15 residues. The germline gives CDR1 SNHLY, CDR2 FYNNEI. The J segment lost 9 bases and the V segment lost 4 bases, leaving 12 bases of the junction unmatched. CDR3 region: CASSVTGLGLGEQFF. In DNA form, the CDR3 reads TGTGCCAGCAGTGTGACAGGGCTTGGGCTGGGTGAGCAGTTCTTC.

The chain has TRBV11-3 and TRBJ1-1; D may be TRBD1 (6 bases). Germline values: CDR1 SGHNT, CDR2 YENEEA. The germline V and J ends were trimmed by 0 bases and 4 bases, with 12 bases remaining between them. This CDR3 comprises 15 residues. Written as DNA, the CDR3 is TGTGCCAGCAGCTTAGAGGGGGGCGCGGGCACTGAAGCTTTCTTT. It translates to CASSLEGGAGTEAFF.

This chain joins TRBV25-1 and TRBJ2-4; no clear D gene. The CDR3 loop spans 13 amino acids. V lost 6 bases to trimming and J lost 5 bases, with 11 bases between them. CDR1 is MGHDK, CDR2 SYGVNS, per germline. In DNA, the CDR3 is TGTGCCAGCAGAGCTCCGGTCGAAAACATTCAGTACTTC. It codes for CASRAPVENIQYF. Based on the CDR3 plus reference TRBV25-1 and TRBJ2-4, the full variable domain is EADIYQTPRYLVIGTGKKITLECSQTMGHDKMYWYQQDPGMELHLIHYSYGVNSTEKGDLSSESTVSRIRTEHFPLTLESARPSHTSQYLCASRAPVENIQYFGAGTRLSVL.

The chain uses TRBV6-5 and TRBJ2-7; no definite D call. The germline V and J ends were trimmed by 0 bases and 1 base, with 4 bases remaining between them. The CDR3 sequence is 13 residues long. CDR1 MNHEY and CDR2 SVGAGI come from the germline V gene. CDR3 protein: CASSYSRSYEQYF. CDR3 bases: TGTGCCAGCAGTTACTCGCGATCCTACGAGCAGTACTTC.

The chain recombines TRBV5-6 with TRBJ2-1; TRBD1 matches at 7 bases. The germline V gene has CDR1 SGHDT and CDR2 YYEEEE. With 4 bases clipped from V and 2 bases from J, the junction kept 9 bases outside the gene matches. This CDR3 is 16 amino acids long. In nucleotides, the CDR3 is TGTGCCAGCAGCCCCGGCGGCCAGGGGGCCTACAATGAGCAGTTCTTC. This translates into CASSPGGQGAYNEQFF.

The rearrangement joins TRBV9 to TRBJ2-1; D gene uncertain. The CDR3 contains 14 residues. CDR1 is SGDLS, CDR2 YYNGEE, per germline. The V end was cut by 0 bases, the J end by 4 bases, with 8 bases between. This CDR3 reads CASSVAPIYNEQFF. As DNA, the CDR3 is TGTGCCAGCAGCGTAGCTCCTATATACAATGAGCAGTTCTTC.

This clone has more than one count but fewer than ten. J is TRBJ2-3 and V is TRBV7-2; D is undetermined. Trimming removed 7 bases at V and 0 bases at J, with 5 bases between. Germline V gene lookup returns CDR1 SGHTA and CDR2 FQGNSA. This CDR3 comprises 12 residues. The CDR3 DNA reads TGTGCCAGCACCTCCAGCACAGATACGCAGTATTTT. As protein: CASTSSTDTQYF.

This CDR3 reads CASSQDGDSPLHF. The CDR3, as DNA: TGTGCCAGCAGCCAGGACGGTGATTCACCCCTCCACTTT. This chain uses TRBV7-9 with TRBJ1-6, with unresolved D. Germline assignment: CDR1 SEHNR and CDR2 FQNEAQ (reference sequence). This CDR3 has 13 amino acids. V shed 5 bases and J shed 8 bases, with 10 bases lying between them.

V is TRBV5-1 and J is TRBJ2-1; D is perhaps TRBD2 (7 bases). Trimming cost V 4 bases and J 8 bases, with 13 bases left between them. This CDR3 contains 13 residues. Germline values: CDR1 SGHRS, CDR2 YFSETQ. The CDR3 coding sequence is TGCGCCAGCAGCCCGGACGGGGGGCATGAGCAGTTCTTC. Residues: CASSPDGGHEQFF.

The table lists this clone with a few counts. The V call is TRBV14, the J call TRBJ1-4, with TRBD1 as a possible D gene (5 bases). CDR1 and CDR2 from the germline V gene are SGHDN and FVKESK. CDR3 size: 16 residues. V was cut by 4 bases and J by 6 bases, with 18 bases left in between. This CDR3 is CASSRRGPPNYEKLFF. The CDR3 coding sequence is TGTGCCAGCAGCCGGAGGGGACCGCCGAACTATGAAAAACTGTTTTTT.

This chain connects TRBV21-1 to TRBJ2-1; TRBD1 is taken as the D call from the table, unchecked against the DNA. TRBV21-1 is a listed pseudogene. CDR3 length: 17 residues. CDR3 protein: CASSKGPGTGGWNEQFF. CDR3 bases: TGTGCCAGCAGCAAAGGCCCAGGGACAGGGGGTTGGAATGAGCAGTTCTTC.

This chain's CDR3 is CASSQVSVRGSEKLFF. Written as DNA, the CDR3 is TGTGCCAGCAGCCAAGTTTCGGTAAGGGGCTCTGAAAAACTGTTTTTT. This chain uses TRBV3-1 (or the pseudogene TRBV3-2) with TRBJ1-4, with D possibly matching TRBD1 (5 bases). The germline V and J ends were trimmed by 1 base and 7 bases, with 16 bases remaining between them. The CDR3 is 16 amino acids. CDR1 is LGHDT, CDR2 YNNKEL, per germline (reference sequence).

The chain joins TRBV30 to TRBJ1-6; D ambiguous. Trimming removed 0 bases at V and 13 bases at J, with 13 bases between. From germline, CDR1 is GTSNPN and CDR2 SVGIG (reference sequence). CDR3 length: 13 amino acids. The CDR3 DNA reads as TGTGCCTGGAGTGTACGGCCTGCTACCCCCCTCCACTTT. Protein product: CAWSVRPATPLHF.

This clone was seen only a few times. The V gene is TRBV15, the J gene TRBJ1-6; perhaps TRBD1 as D (6 bases). CDR3 length: 17 amino acids. V was cut by 0 bases and J by 9 bases, with 18 bases left in between. The germline V gene encodes CDR1 LNHNV and CDR2 YYDKDF (reference sequence). CDR3 sequence reads: CATSRDPLSEGGSPLHF. For the CDR3, the DNA is TGTGCCACCAGCAGAGATCCCCTCAGCGAGGGGGGTTCACCCCTCCACTTT. Variable domain in full (rest from reference TRBV15 and TRBJ1-6): DAMVIQNPRYQVTQFGKPVTLSCSQTLNHNVMYWYQQKSSQAPKLLFHYYDKDFNNEADTPDNFQSRRPNTSFCFLDIRSPGLGDTAMYLCATSRDPLSEGGSPLHFGNGTRLTVT.

This clone appeared a few times. V and J are TRBV7-3 and TRBJ2-1; perhaps TRBD2 as D (6 bases). V was trimmed by 1 base and J by 10 bases, leaving 14 bases between them. The CDR3 has 14 amino acids. The germline gives CDR1 SGHTA, CDR2 FQGTGA. The CDR3 DNA reads as TGTGCCAGCAGCTTAATGGGGTCAGGAGGGGAGCAGTTCTTC. Translated: CASSLMGSGGEQFF.

The chain has TRBV2 and TRBJ1-3; the match to TRBD1 covers 7 bases. This CDR3 comprises 17 residues. The ends lost 6 bases at V and 0 bases at J; junction bases unmatched: 11. Germline lookup yields CDR1 SNHLY and CDR2 FYNNEI. This CDR3 is CASRLYTGDVSGNTIYF. In nucleotides, the CDR3 is TGTGCCAGCAGACTTTATACAGGGGACGTCTCTGGAAACACCATATATTTT.

The gene calls are TRBV3-1 (or the pseudogene TRBV3-2) and TRBJ2-1; D is possibly TRBD1 (6 bases). Trimming took 4 bases from V and 3 from J, leaving 16 bases between them. CDR1 and CDR2 (germline): LGHDT, YNNKEL (reference sequence). The CDR3 totals 16 residues. CDR3 amino acids: CASSPKADRIYNEQFF. The CDR3, as DNA: TGTGCCAGCAGCCCAAAGGCAGACAGGATCTACAATGAGCAGTTCTTC.

The chain is built from TRBV29-1 and TRBJ2-3; 9 positions agree with TRBD1. The CDR3 is 12 residues long. V shed 7 bases, J shed 6 bases, and the junction held 5 bases outside the gene matches. From germline, CDR1 is SQVTM and CDR2 ANQGSEA. The DNA of the CDR3 is TGCAGCGGGGGACAGGGTAGCGATACGCAGTATTTT. Its protein is CSGGQGSDTQYF.

The chain combines TRBV7-9 with TRBJ2-1, with D maybe TRBD1 (5 bases). Germline loops: CDR1 SEHNR, CDR2 FQNEAQ (reference sequence). CDR3 length: 13 amino acids. Trimming took off 7 bases at V and 4 bases at J, with 11 bases between the two ends. The CDR3 DNA reads as TGTGCCAGCACCTACGCAGGGTACAATGAGCAGTTCTTC. Its translation: CASTYAGYNEQFF. Combining the CDR3 with reference TRBV7-9 and TRBJ2-1 gives the whole variable domain DTGVSQNPRHKITKRGQNVTFRCDPISEHNRLYWYRQTLGQGPEFLTYFQNEAQLEKSRLLSDRFSAERPKGSFSTLEIQRTEQGDSAMYLCASTYAGYNEQFFGPGTRLTVL.

The gene calls are TRBV4-3 and TRBJ1-4; D gene ambiguous. The CDR3 extends over 16 amino acids. In germline, CDR1 is LGHNA, CDR2 YSLEER. V was shortened by 0 bases and J by 0 bases, with 8 bases between the two germline ends. As DNA, the CDR3 is TGCGCCAGCAGCCAAGATCCCCAAGCAACTAATGAAAAACTGTTTTTT. Its protein product is CASSQDPQATNEKLFF.

This clone turned up a few times. The genes are TRBV4-2 and TRBJ2-2; D is possibly TRBD2 (6 bases). Per the germline V gene, CDR1 is LGHNA and CDR2 is YNFKEQ. The germline V and J ends were trimmed by 1 base and 7 bases, with 13 bases remaining between them. The CDR3 totals 15 residues. CDR3 protein: CASSQVGSGYGELFF. The CDR3 DNA reads as TGTGCCAGCAGCCAAGTCGGAAGCGGGTACGGGGAGCTGTTTTTT.

This chain uses TRBV5-1 with TRBJ1-1, with unresolved D. Trimming cost V 4 bases and J 1 base, with 11 bases left between them. Germline V gene sequence: CDR1 SGHRS, CDR2 YFSETQ. This CDR3 is built from 14 residues. CDR3 region: CASSRDAANTEAFF. CDR3 coding DNA: TGCGCCAGCAGCCGCGACGCCGCGAACACTGAAGCTTTCTTT.

This chain uses TRBV9 with TRBJ2-1; D unclear. V was shortened by 4 bases and J by 5 bases, with 13 bases between the two germline ends. Germline V gene lookup returns CDR1 SGDLS and CDR2 YYNGEE. This CDR3 has 14 amino acids. The chain's CDR3 is CASSPNFLHNEQFF. The CDR3 DNA reads TGTGCCAGCAGCCCCAACTTCCTACACAATGAGCAGTTCTTC.